This TCR beta chain was obtained from a study of identical twins. With 1 base removed from V and 7 bases from J, the gap between germline ends came to 17 bases. Germline V gives CDR1 SGHRS, CDR2 YFSETQ. This CDR3 spans 15 amino acids. One entry per CDR3 protein results from TCRdb running MiXCR on the 5' RACE reads. The sample has 500,000 to 650,000 distinct CDR3 sequences, less than 9% seen once; the top ten hold 1.5% to 2%. There are a few counts of this clonotype. The same specimen was also included in a second study, on yellow fever vaccine responses in identical twins.

Sequencing input: PBMCs. The TCR comes from a woman younger than 30 in good health. This rearrangement joins TRBV5-1 to TRBJ1-1; possible D gene TRBD1, 5 bases. CDR3 nucleotides: TGCGCCAGCAGCTTGATGGGACCGGGAGACCTTGAAGCTTTCTTT. Encoded protein: CASSLMGPGDLEAFF.